This entry is about one T cell receptor (beta chain). Trimming removed 9 bases at V and 8 bases at J, with 13 bases between. The germline CDR1 and CDR2 sequences are LNHDA and SQIVND (reference sequence). The CDR3 extends over 11 amino acids. In the authors' workflow: By means of reference gene primer amplification, nucleated cell counts were estimated. The data were produced by immunoSEQ multiplex PCR, yet TCRdb's version contains in-frame clones alone and is incomplete. For V, J and clone size, that table is used; D and trimming come from the DNA. Among 150,000 to 200,000 clones listed, around nine tenths were seen once. This entry is derived from a study of blood T cell repertoires in COVID-19. The wider study: Material from acute and convalescent COVID-19 was sourced from the United States, Italy and Spain. Sources were T cells, B-cell-depleted T cells, or PBMCs; the material itself was cDNA or gDNA.

Before being deemed recovered, Cohort 3 donors had two negative PCRs, clearance, or symptom resolution. The rearrangement joins TRBV19 to TRBJ1-2; D is unclear. Sequencing input: PBMCs or T cells enriched from blood (not recorded which). The receptor comes from a woman between 50 and 59 years old who had recovered from COVID-19. The CDR3 nucleotides are TGTGCCAGCGAGAGATACGGGGGCTACACCTTC. Protein product: CASERYGGYTF.